The clone carrying this T cell receptor beta chain is judged medium-sized. Its antigen is undetermined. This entry comes from a study of cytomegalovirus exposure and HLA in healthy donors. The CDR3 sequence is 11 residues long. The V gene lost 4 bases and the J gene lost 8 bases, with 8 bases spanning the gap. The germline V gene has CDR1 PRHDT and CDR2 FYEKMQ (reference sequence). PCR used 60 Vbeta primers and 13 Jbeta primers. Assay: immunoSEQ multiplex PCR; the TCRdb copy retains only in-frame clones and omits some. The sample lists 60,000 or so clones, over 55% seen once, with 30% to 35% in the top ten. Findings and caveats of the study: CMV serostatus was the sole immune exposure information available.

V and J are TRBV13 and TRBJ1-1; no firm D call. The sequence came from a man aged 40-49 years in good health and CMV-seropositive. The specimen sequenced was PBMCs. The CDR3, as DNA: TGTGCCAGCAGCTCGGAGTTAGAAGCTTTCTTT. This gives the protein CASSSELEAFF.